These T cell receptor beta chains were read from a single sample in a study of T cells in Graves' hyperthyroidism and ophthalmopathy. From the multiplex PCR reads, TCRdb called clonotypes with MiXCR, one entry per CDR3 protein. The sample contains fewer than 700,000 distinct CDR3 sequences, 15% to 20% of which appear only once. Sequencing was carried out using blood. The receptors stem from a woman aged 18-29 years with Graves' ophthalmopathy. The CDR3 runs from the conserved cysteine through the conserved F or W. The D gene is left open where the match is weak. The size of a clone is reported for some rows only, either as once, few or many, or as a class for expanded clones.

>TRBJ1-2|TRBD1|14|TRBV2|few
CASSGDGTGDGYTF
TGTGCCAGCAGTGGCGACGGGACAGGGGATGGCTACACCTTC
>TRBJ2-2|TRBD1|18|TRBV6-2/TRBV6-3|few
CASSSRDRGRGHTGELFF
TGTGCCAGCAGTTCCCGGGACAGGGGCCGGGGGCACACCGGGGAGCTGTTTTTT
>TRBJ1-1|-|12|TRBV7-9|many
CASSLGLNEAFF
TGTGCCAGCAGCTTAGGCCTCAATGAAGCTTTCTTT
>TRBJ2-7|-|16|TRBV27|-
CASSQSQGRVVYEQYF
TGTGCCAGCAGTCAGTCTCAGGGCAGGGTGGTCTACGAGCAGTACTTC
>TRBJ2-3|-|15|TRBV7-2|-
CASSLDRQGTDTQYF
TGTGCCAGCAGCTTGGACAGACAGGGCACAGATACGCAGTATTTT
>TRBJ2-7|TRBD1|15|TRBV12-3/TRBV12-4|many
CASSLVLDRGDEQYF
TGTGCCAGCAGTTTAGTGTTGGACAGGGGAGACGAGCAGTACTTC
>TRBJ2-7|TRBD1|12|TRBV6-2/TRBV6-3|many
CASSVGTGRQYF
TGTGCCAGCAGCGTCGGGACAGGGCGGCAGTACTTC
>TRBJ1-2|TRBD1|15|TRBV6-1|many
CASSAFGTGMLGYTF
TGTGCCAGCAGTGCCTTTGGGACAGGGATGCTTGGCTACACCTTC
>TRBJ2-1|TRBD2|15|TRBV28|many
CASSLWGLAGNEQFF
TGTGCCAGCAGTTTATGGGGACTAGCGGGCAATGAGCAGTTCTTC
>TRBJ1-5|-|12|TRBV7-9|few
CASSAADQPQHF
TGTGCCAGCAGCGCAGCAGATCAGCCCCAGCATTTT
>TRBJ2-1|-|16|TRBV12-3/TRBV12-4|many
CASSFSGGSSYNEQFF
TGTGCCAGCAGTTTTTCGGGTGGGAGCTCCTACAATGAGCAGTTCTTC
>TRBJ1-5|TRBD1|19|TRBV6-1|-
CASERQGGGLGGGNQPQHF
TGTGCCAGTGAGAGACAGGGAGGGGGACTGGGTGGCGGCAATCAGCCCCAGCATTTT
>TRBJ1-2|-|13|TRBV12-3/TRBV12-4|many
CASSFGGGAGYTF
TGTGCCAGCAGTTTCGGGGGGGGAGCTGGCTACACCTTC
>TRBJ1-5|TRBD1|19|TRBV19|-
CASSQPLDRGRYSNQPQHF
TGTGCCAGTAGCCAACCCCTGGACAGGGGAAGATATAGCAATCAGCCCCAGCATTTT
>TRBJ1-5|-|14|TRBV20-1|many
CSAPRGRSNQPQHF
TGCAGTGCTCCAAGGGGCAGGAGCAATCAGCCCCAGCATTTT
>TRBJ2-2|-|14|TRBV10-3|few
CAIRAGQNTGELFF
TGTGCCATCAGAGCAGGACAGAACACCGGGGAGCTGTTTTTT
>TRBJ2-7|TRBD1|15|TRBV19|many
CASSPLGQGAYEQYF
TGTGCCAGCAGCCCGCTTGGACAGGGGGCCTACGAGCAGTACTTC
>TRBJ2-3|TRBD2|15|TRBV7-9|many
CASSLPGRGLEAQYF
TGTGCCAGCAGCTTACCCGGGAGGGGGTTGGAGGCGCAGTATTTT
>TRBJ1-2|TRBD1|16|TRBV13|few
CASSPELDRGNYGYTF
TGTGCCAGCAGCCCAGAACTGGACAGGGGGAACTATGGCTACACCTTC
>TRBJ1-2|-|14|TRBV7-6|few
CASSLTVGDYGYTF
TGTGCCAGCAGCTTAACGGTTGGGGACTATGGCTACACCTTC
>TRBJ2-1|TRBD1|15|TRBV29-1|-
CSVDTWDREYNEQFF
TGCAGCGTTGACACGTGGGACAGGGAATACAATGAGCAGTTCTTC
>TRBJ1-1|-|16|TRBV18|many
CASSPYRDNWNTEAFF
TGTGCCAGCTCACCGTATCGGGACAATTGGAACACTGAAGCTTTCTTT
>TRBJ2-7|TRBD2|13|TRBV6-2/TRBV6-3|many
CASTRSSGYEQYF
TGTGCCAGCACAAGGTCTAGCGGGTACGAGCAGTACTTC
>TRBJ2-3|-|14|TRBV5-1|few
CASTGGGGTDTQYF
TGCGCCAGCACGGGTGGGGGAGGCACAGATACGCAGTATTTT
>TRBJ2-1|TRBD2|19|TRBV30|many
CAWSHIRTSGSSAYNEQFF
TGTGCCTGGAGTCACATTAGGACTAGCGGGAGTAGCGCCTACAATGAGCAGTTCTTC
>TRBJ1-2|-|13|TRBV10-3|-
CAIKTDSNYGYTF
TGTGCCATCAAGACTGACTCTAACTATGGCTACACCTTC
>TRBJ2-3|-|11|TRBV12-3/TRBV12-4|many
CASSTIGTQYF
TGTGCCAGCAGCACCATTGGTACGCAGTATTTT
>TRBJ2-1|TRBD2|18|TRBV27|few
CASSFLPGTSGRLNEQFF
TGTGCCAGCAGTTTCCTTCCCGGGACTAGCGGGAGGTTGAATGAGCAGTTCTTC
>TRBJ2-5|TRBD2|16|TRBV7-6|many
CASSVRLAGDQETQYF
TGTGCCAGCAGCGTAAGACTAGCGGGGGACCAAGAGACCCAGTACTTC